This T cell receptor (beta chain) was obtained from a study of blood T cell repertoires in COVID-19. Study summary: Researchers got acute and convalescent COVID-19 samples from the United States, Italy and Spain. PBMCs, B-cell-depleted T cells, or T cells provided the cDNA or gDNA that made up the material.

The authors' processing: Amplification with reference gene primers provided the estimates of nucleated cell counts. The method was immunoSEQ multiplex PCR; TCRdb's version includes in-frame clones alone and lacks a portion of them. That table furnishes V, J and clone size, whereas the DNA furnished D and trimming. The sample includes hundreds of thousands of clones, roughly 86% of them seen just once. Patients in Seattle were enrolled during active infection, then followed longitudinally. This clone was seen just once. The sequence came from a woman older than 75 with COVID-19, enrolled during active disease. The specimen sequenced was peripheral blood.

The CDR3 is CASSHTGESPLHF. The CDR3, as DNA: TGTGCCAGCAGCCATACAGGGGAATCACCCCTCCACTTT. J is TRBJ1-6 and V is TRBV3-1 (or the pseudogene TRBV3-2); 7 bases align to TRBD1. J lost 10 bases, V lost 3 bases, and 3 bases had no gene match. Germline loops: CDR1 LGHDT, CDR2 YNNKEL (reference sequence). This CDR3 is 13 amino acids long.